The 4 T cell receptor beta chains given below trace back to one sample, sequenced in a study of human T cells and chemical hapten exposure (dated by TCRdb to the early 2020s). Read against the paper, the sample's time point label means: patch test 1, 2 weeks after DPC sensitization. The treatment or condition label here, explained by the study, means: therapeutic diphenylcyclopropenone sensitization with weekly scalp DPC. Library preparation employed RACE. The sequencer was a NextSeq 500. TCRdb reworked the public reads: Q25 trimming with fastp, MiXCR clone assembly, productive beta chains retained. When rows share a CDR3 protein, they turn into one entry using the most common DNA and genes. The sample has nearly 80,000 distinct CDR3 sequences on record, around 10% of them singletons. In total, the top ten clones hold 1.4% of the sample. The specimen was whole blood, collected in connection with sensitization to the hapten diphenylcyclopropenone (DPC). The source is a woman between 50 and 59 years old with alopecia areata. Some clones in this sample may be carry-over from other donors' samples.

There are a few counts of this clonotype. The rearrangement uses TRBV5-1 and TRBJ2-2, with 10 nucleotides matching TRBD2. Germline loops: CDR1 SGHRS, CDR2 YFSETQ. This CDR3 has 15 amino acids. Trimming removed 1 base from V and 7 bases from J; junction bases left unmatched: 4. CDR3 region: CASSLNSGRSGELFF. CDR3 nucleotides: TGCGCCAGCAGCTTGAATAGCGGGAGGAGCGGGGAGCTGTTTTTT.

The table lists this clonotype with a few counts. This chain links TRBV20-1 with TRBJ2-7, with 8 bases aligning to TRBD1. Germline V gives CDR1 DFQATT, CDR2 SNEGSKA (reference sequence). The CDR3 contains 13 residues. V shed 4 bases and J 2 bases; nucleotides not matched to a gene: 4. This chain's CDR3 is CSATLDRAYEQYF. CDR3 nucleotides: TGCAGTGCTACCTTGGACAGGGCCTACGAGCAGTACTTC.

The DNA for the CDR3 is TGTGCCAGCAGTTACCTAGCGGGAGGGCCAAGAAATGAGCAGTTCTTC. This sequence encodes CASSYLAGGPRNEQFF. The V and J genes are TRBV6-2 or TRBV6-3 and TRBJ2-1, with TRBD2 matching over 12 bases. The V and J ends lost 2 bases and 7 bases, in that order; junction bases with no gene match: 6. The CDR3 extends over 16 amino acids. The germline gives CDR1 MNHEY, CDR2 SVGEGT.

The V and J genes are TRBV28 and TRBJ2-7; D is possibly TRBD2 (5 bases). CDR3 size: 15 residues. The V end lost 5 bases, the J end lost 6 bases, and 20 bases lay between the germline ends. CDR1 MDHEN and CDR2 SYDVKM come from the germline V gene. This CDR3 is CASSPRLTRGPEQYF. The CDR3 coding sequence is TGTGCCAGCAGTCCAAGGCTTACACGGGGTCCCGAGCAGTACTTC.